This T cell receptor (beta chain) was identified in a study of blood T cells in healthy people across ages. A sample-barcoded 5' primer and a J-beta primer mix were used in a second PCR of about 7 to 12 cycles. One entry per CDR3 protein results from TCRdb running MiXCR on the 5' RACE reads. The sample has some 900,000 distinct CDR3 sequences, less than 35% seen once. V lost 1 base to trimming and J lost 0 bases, with 13 bases between them. The CDR3 sequence is 16 residues long. Germline assignment: CDR1 MDHEN and CDR2 SYDVKM. This clonotype is a singleton in its sample. This chain connects TRBV28 to TRBJ2-7; tentative D call: TRBD2 (5 bases). This sequence originates from a woman older than 75 in good health. The sequencing sample was made of blood. CDR3 DNA: TGTGCCAGCAGTTTATTTGGCGGGCCAACCTCCTACGAGCAGTACTTC. This sequence encodes CASSLFGGPTSYEQYF.